This TCR beta chain was observed in a study of T-cell memory formation after mild COVID-19. Whole-study results and caveats: The pre-infection memory compartment contained some responding clones, suggesting cross-reactive memory joined.

After 5'RACE with constant-segment primers, TCR alpha and TCR beta cDNA libraries carrying sample barcodes and UMIs were obtained. TCRdb analysed the 5' RACE reads with MiXCR anew, one entry per CDR3 protein. The data hold about 360,000 distinct CDR3 sequences, with roughly an eighth observed a single time. This clonotype was found a few times. Its antigen is currently unknown. Germline lookup yields CDR1 WNHNN and CDR2 SYGVQD (reference sequence). The junction had 9 bases not matched to a gene; V was cut back by 4 bases and J by 10 bases. CDR3 length equals 14 residues. J is TRBJ2-3 and V is TRBV10-1; TRBD2 matches at 9 bases. The sequenced sample was PBMCs or a T cell subset sorted from them (not recorded which). The origin of this receptor is a man between 18 and 35 years old who had mild COVID-19 (a few samples of this study predate the infection). Cell type and time point are not known. CDR3 region: CASSGSGGVGAQYF. In DNA, the CDR3 is TGCGCCAGCAGTGGTAGCGGGGGAGTGGGGGCGCAGTATTTT.